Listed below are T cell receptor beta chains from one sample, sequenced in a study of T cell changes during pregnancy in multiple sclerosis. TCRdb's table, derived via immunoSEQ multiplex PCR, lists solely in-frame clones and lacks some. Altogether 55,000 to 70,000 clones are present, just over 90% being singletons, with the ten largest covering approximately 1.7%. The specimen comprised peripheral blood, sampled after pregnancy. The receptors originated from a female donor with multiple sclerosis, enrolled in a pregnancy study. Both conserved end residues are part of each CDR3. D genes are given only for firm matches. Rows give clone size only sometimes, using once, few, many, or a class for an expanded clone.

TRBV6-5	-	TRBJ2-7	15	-	CASSRDLLANYEQYF	TGTGCCAGCAGCCGGGACTTACTGGCAAACTACGAGCAGTACTTC
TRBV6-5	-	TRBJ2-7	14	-	CASSYSQAGYEQYF	TGTGCCAGCAGTTACTCCCAGGCGGGCTACGAGCAGTACTTC
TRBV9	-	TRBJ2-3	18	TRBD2	CASSVAPWTSGSEDTQYF	TGTGCCAGCAGCGTAGCCCCTTGGACTAGCGGGAGTGAAGATACGCAGTATTTT
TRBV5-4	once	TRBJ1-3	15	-	CASSPGTISGNTIYF	TGTGCCAGCAGCCCTGGGACAATTTCAGGAAACACCATATATTTT
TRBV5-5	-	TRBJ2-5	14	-	CASSSRGHQETQYF	TGTGCCAGCAGCAGCAGAGGACATCAAGAGACCCAGTACTTC
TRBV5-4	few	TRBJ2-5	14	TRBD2	CASSRAGGQETQYF	TGTGCCAGCAGCCGAGCGGGAGGCCAAGAGACCCAGTACTTC
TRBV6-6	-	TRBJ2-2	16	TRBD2	CASGVAGGTYTGELFF	TGTGCCAGCGGGGTAGCGGGAGGGACTTATACCGGGGAGCTGTTTTTT
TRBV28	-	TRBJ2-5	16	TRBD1	CASSLPGTGVRETQYF	TGTGCCAGCAGTTTACCTGGGACAGGCGTACGAGAGACCCAGTACTTC
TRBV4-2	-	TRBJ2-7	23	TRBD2	CASSQDPGTTGLAGGVSTHEQYF	TGTGCCAGCAGCCAAGATCCAGGGACCACGGGACTAGCGGGAGGTGTCTCCACCCACGAGCAGTACTTC
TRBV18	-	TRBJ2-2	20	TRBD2	CASSQRTSSSGGKNTGELFF	TGTGCCAGCTCACAACGGACCTCCTCCTCGGGGGGTAAAAACACCGGGGAGCTGTTTTTT
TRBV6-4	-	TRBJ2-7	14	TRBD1	CASSDGNRGSEQYF	TGTGCCAGCAGTGACGGCAACAGGGGTAGCGAGCAGTACTTC
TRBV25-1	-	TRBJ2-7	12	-	CASRGSWAEQYF	TGTGCCAGCAGGGGTTCTTGGGCCGAGCAGTACTTC
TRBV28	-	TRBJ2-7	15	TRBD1	CASTPSPRGRYEQYF	TGTGCCAGCACCCCTAGTCCCAGGGGGCGATACGAGCAGTACTTC
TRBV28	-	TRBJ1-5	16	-	CASSLKGVINNQPQHF	TGTGCCAGCAGTTTAAAAGGGGTAATAAACAATCAGCCCCAGCATTTT
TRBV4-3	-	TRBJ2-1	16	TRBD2	CASSQDQLAVYNEQFF	TGCGCCAGCAGCCAAGATCAACTAGCGGTCTACAATGAGCAGTTCTTC
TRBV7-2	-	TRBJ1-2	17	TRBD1	CASSPILGRTGGYGYTF	TGTGCCAGCAGCCCAATCCTCGGTCGGACAGGAGGATATGGCTACACCTTC
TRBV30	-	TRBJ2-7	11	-	CAWSAGSEQYF	TGTGCCTGGAGTGCAGGGTCCGAGCAGTACTTC
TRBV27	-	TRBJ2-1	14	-	CATMTAVSYNEQFF	TGTGCCACCATGACAGCAGTCTCCTACAATGAGCAGTTCTTC
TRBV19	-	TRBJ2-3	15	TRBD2	CASSSFREALDTQYF	TGTGCCAGTAGTAGTTTTCGGGAGGCCCTGGATACGCAGTATTTT
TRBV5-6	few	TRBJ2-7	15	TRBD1	CASSPEGTGAYEQYF	TGTGCCAGCAGCCCTGAAGGGACAGGGGCCTACGAGCAGTACTTC
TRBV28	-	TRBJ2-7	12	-	CASKGTPYEQYF	TGTGCCAGCAAGGGGACACCTTACGAGCAGTACTTC
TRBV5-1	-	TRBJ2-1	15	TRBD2	CASSSSWTGGNEQFF	TGCGCCAGCAGCTCAAGCTGGACGGGAGGCAATGAGCAGTTCTTC
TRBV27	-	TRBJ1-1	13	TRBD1	CASSWTGGHEAFF	TGTGCCAGCAGTTGGACAGGGGGCCATGAAGCTTTCTTT
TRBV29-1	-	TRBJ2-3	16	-	CSVWVSEILDTDTQYF	TGCAGCGTCTGGGTTAGCGAAATATTGGACACAGATACGCAGTATTTT
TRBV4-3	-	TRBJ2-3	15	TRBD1	CASSPRTGGTDTQYF	TGCGCCAGCAGCCCCCGGACAGGGGGCACAGATACGCAGTATTTT
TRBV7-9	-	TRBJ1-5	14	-	CASSLVGGSGPQHF	TGTGCCAGCAGCTTAGTCGGCGGTTCCGGGCCCCAGCATTTT
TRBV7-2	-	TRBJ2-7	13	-	CASSSQRSSEQYF	TGTGCCAGCAGCTCACAGCGGTCGAGCGAGCAGTACTTC
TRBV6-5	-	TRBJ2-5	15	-	CASSYTGQQLGTQYF	TGTGCCAGCAGTTACACAGGACAGCAGCTGGGGACCCAGTACTTC
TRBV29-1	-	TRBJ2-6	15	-	CSVASLSSGANVLTF	TGCAGCGTTGCCTCTCTCAGTTCTGGGGCCAACGTCCTGACTTTC